This TCR beta chain appears in the sequencing data of a study of Ad26.COV2.S vaccination and SARS-CoV-2 variants. The wider study: Each vaccinee took Ad26.COV2.S intramuscularly, once or twice 56 days apart. Study outcomes and limitations: Whether participants received vaccine or placebo, their non-spike TCR breadth was similar. Among vaccine recipients, spike-specific TCR breadth exceeded that of placebo recipients.

Treatment of the sample: about 20 received Ad26.COV2.S at low or high dose, single or two shots; roughly five received placebo; per-sample allocation not given. Sampling happened 63 days after the first vaccine or placebo injection. Trimming took 6 bases from V and 4 from J, leaving 13 bases between them. From germline, CDR1 is MNHEY and CDR2 SVGAGI. This CDR3 has 14 amino acids. Profiled with immunoSEQ multiplex PCR; TCRdb holds only in-frame clones, not every one. The sample carries about 500,000 clones, roughly nine tenths recorded once. Comment on this clone: What it recognizes is unknown.

The source material was peripheral blood, sampled in a trial of Ad26.COV2.S vaccine versus placebo. The receptor was derived from a person between 18 and 65 years old who received the Ad26.COV2.S COVID-19 vaccine or a placebo. The J gene is TRBJ1-5, the V gene TRBV6-5, with D perhaps TRBD1 (6 bases). CDR3 sequence: CASSPPGVNQPQHF. The CDR3 DNA reads as TGTGCCAGCAGCCCCCCAGGGGTAAATCAGCCCCAGCATTTT.